This T cell receptor (beta chain) was documented in a study of T cell responses to AZD1222 COVID-19 vaccine (dated by TCRdb to the early 2020s). Background for the entire study: Because spike-specific TCR depth and breadth did not differ between the two schedules, AZD1222 recipients who got a second dose at roughly 4 weeks were pooled with those who got a second dose at roughly 12 weeks. A total of just over 230 trial participants underwent TCR sequencing, of whom roughly 210 had received two doses of AZD1222 and roughly 26 had received two doses of the MenACWY control vaccine. Trial participants were enrolled by age into subgroups of 18-55, 56-69 and 70-plus years, and about 150, 27 and 61 TCR-sequenced participants, respectively, were included in these subgroups. Study-wide findings and limitations: Reportedly, close to half of the unique spike-specific TCRs recognized epitopes lying outside the regions that are mutated in the B.1.351 and B.1.1.7 variants. After two AZD1222 doses, both the breadth and the depth of spike-specific TCRs were significantly higher than at day 0 and than in MenACWY recipients. Conclusions about previously exposed vaccinees are limited, since just six or seven AZD1222 recipients were seropositive for SARS-CoV-2 at baseline. The 56-69-year group was small, and its depth increase did not reach significance, likely because of low power. CD4 TCRs associated with the vaccine covered the entire spike protein, and the dominant responses were in regions 160-218 and 743-854. Because no day 14 peak-response samples were available, the repertoires could be characterized only after the peak T cell response. Participants were mostly white British, with more females than males. The authors suggested clonal diversity may have been underestimated.

Remarks on this clone: There is no known antigen for this receptor. Per-base qualities were not stored, and no clone one base away is much larger.

The CDR3 has 15 amino acids, counting the end cysteine and phenylalanine. Just CDR3 DNA is preserved here, 45 bases in frame from base 1. Cut back by 6 bases and 1 base, the V and J ends lie 15 bases apart. From a lookup of the germline V gene, CDR1 and CDR2 are MNHEY and SVGAGI. The sample's time point label is to be understood as: baseline before first vaccination. Vaccinee samples came from UK trials COV001 and COV002, including a single-blind randomized controlled phase 2/3 trial of AZD1222 (ChAdOx1 nCoV-19) in healthy adults. For TCRbeta chain sequencing, PBMC samples were collected from trial participants at day 0 and at day 28 after the second dose. The CDR3 regions of human TCRbeta chains were subjected to immunosequencing. On the authors' methods: Repertoire TCRs were matched against a reference library of SARS-CoV-2-specific TCRs generated with the MIRA antigen-specificity platform. Breadth was defined as the fraction of unique TCRs that were SARS-CoV-2-associated. Depth was defined as the fraction of total T cells that were SARS-CoV-2-associated. Using the MIRA data, every spike-specific TCR was mapped to the spike region that the TCR reacted to and assigned to either a CD4 or a CD8 class. Log10-transformed breadth and depth values were compared by one-way ANOVA with Sidak's multiple comparisons tests. Not all clones reach the TCRdb copy of this immuneACCESS table, which keeps in-frame sequences only. Checked studies attribute under half of the gap to unresolved V genes and leave the rest unexplained. From that table come the V and J calls and clone size; the DNA was used to work out D and trimming. The sample records about 56,000 clones, roughly 86% of which are singletons. Of the sample, approximately 15% falls within the top ten clones.

This chain is built from TRBV6-5 and TRBJ1-2; the best D guess is TRBD1, with 6 bases matching. The receptor comes from an adult in good health. The sample was peripheral blood, taken on day 0 of AZD1222 vaccination. The sequenced DNA: TGTGCCAGCAGCGAGGGGGTACGATTTAACTATGGCTACACCTTC. The translation is CASSEGVRFNYGYTF.